The rows below give T cell receptor beta chains drawn from one sample of a study of T cell changes during pregnancy in multiple sclerosis. Assay: immunoSEQ multiplex PCR; the TCRdb copy retains only in-frame clones and omits some. The sample includes about 48,000 clones, 88% seen only once; the top ten take 1% to 1.5%. Material: CD4+ T cells from peripheral blood mononuclear cells, obtained in the second trimester of pregnancy. Source of these receptors: a female donor with multiple sclerosis, enrolled in a pregnancy study. Each CDR3 is given with its conserved first and last residue. The order of the fields is J gene, clone size, V gene, D gene, CDR3 length, CDR3 protein, CDR3 DNA. D genes are given only for firm matches. Some rows mark clone size as missing; the rest say once, few, many or name a class of expanded clone.

>TRBJ1-5|.|TRBV10-3|.|15
CAISGEGGGNQPQHF
TGTGCCATCAGTGGGGAGGGAGGTGGCAATCAGCCCCAGCATTTT
>TRBJ2-3|once|TRBV11-1|TRBD2|16
CASSTGTSELTDTQYF
TGTGCCAGCAGCACCGGGACTAGCGAACTCACAGATACGCAGTATTTT
>TRBJ1-4|.|TRBV4-2|.|15
CASSPLGGTNEKLFF
TGTGCCAGCAGCCCCCTGGGAGGCACTAATGAAAAACTGTTTTTT
>TRBJ2-7|.|TRBV6-6|.|13
CASTRGVSYEQYF
TGTGCCAGCACCCGGGGAGTTTCCTACGAGCAGTACTTC
>TRBJ1-1|few|TRBV5-1|.|12
CASSWGGTEAFF
TGCGCCAGCAGCTGGGGAGGCACTGAAGCTTTCTTT
>TRBJ1-5|.|TRBV10-3|.|15
CAISESLGGSQPQHF
TGTGCCATCAGTGAGTCGTTGGGAGGAAGTCAGCCCCAGCATTTT
>TRBJ2-2|.|TRBV2|TRBD1|16
CASSERDSTNTGELFF
TGTGCCAGCAGTGAAAGGGACAGCACGAACACCGGGGAGCTGTTTTTT
>TRBJ2-1|.|TRBV7-9|.|14
CASSLTRQVNEQFF
TGTGCCAGCAGCTTAACTAGACAGGTCAATGAGCAGTTCTTC
>TRBJ2-2|.|TRBV14|.|14
CASSPYSNTGELFF
TGTGCCAGCAGCCCTTACTCGAACACCGGGGAGCTGTTTTTT
>TRBJ1-1|.|TRBV7-2|.|15
CASSLESRRDTEAFF
TGTGCCAGCAGCTTAGAATCACGTCGGGACACTGAAGCTTTCTTT
>TRBJ2-3|.|TRBV23-1|.|13
CASSRQLVRGQYF
TGCGCCAGCAGCAGACAGCTAGTAAGGGGGCAGTATTTT
>TRBJ2-1|once|TRBV30|TRBD1|15
CARSDRGIIYNEQFF
TGTGCCCGTTCGGACAGGGGGATTATCTACAATGAGCAGTTCTTC
>TRBJ2-5|.|TRBV2|.|13
CASSGTGQETQYF
TGTGCCAGCAGTGGAACAGGGCAAGAGACCCAGTACTTC
>TRBJ2-2|.|TRBV11-3|TRBD2|17
CASSLGTSGWGTGELFF
TGTGCCAGCAGCTTAGGGACTAGCGGATGGGGGACCGGGGAGCTGTTTTTT
>TRBJ1-1|.|TRBV7-2|.|13
CASSFGGGAEAFF
TGTGCCAGCAGCTTCGGGGGAGGCGCTGAAGCTTTCTTT
>TRBJ2-3|.|TRBV4-3|TRBD2|16
CASSQEPAGAGDTQYF
TGCGCCAGCAGCCAAGAACCAGCGGGAGCTGGGGATACGCAGTATTTT
>TRBJ2-1|.|TRBV4-1|.|16
CASSQDRMGPDNEQFF
TGCGCCAGCAGCCAAGATAGGATGGGCCCAGACAATGAGCAGTTCTTC
>TRBJ2-7|.|TRBV28|TRBD2|16
CASSSLGAGGPHEQYF
TGTGCCAGCAGTTCCCTCGGAGCGGGAGGGCCCCACGAGCAGTACTTC
>TRBJ1-2|.|TRBV7-9|TRBD1|15
CASSVLRDSNYGYTF
TGTGCCAGCAGCGTCCTACGGGACAGTAACTATGGCTACACCTTC
>TRBJ2-6|.|TRBV2|TRBD1|13
CASSTGTGYFSAF
TGTGCCAGCAGCACCGGGACAGGGTATTTTTCGGCTTTC
>TRBJ1-5|.|TRBV18|.|16
CASSPAAARENQPQHF
TGTGCCAGCTCACCAGCGGCAGCTCGGGAGAATCAGCCCCAGCATTTT
>TRBJ1-5|.|TRBV7-9|.|18
CASSLGRDLGGSNQPQHF
TGTGCCAGCAGTCTGGGCAGGGATTTAGGGGGTAGCAATCAGCCCCAGCATTTT
>TRBJ2-2|.|TRBV2|TRBD2|15
CASSNRDYATGELFF
TGTGCCAGCAGTAACCGGGACTACGCCACCGGGGAGCTGTTTTTT
>TRBJ2-1|once|TRBV19|TRBD1|15
CASSTGTGTYNEQFF
TGTGCCAGTAGTACCGGGACAGGGACCTACAATGAGCAGTTCTTC
>TRBJ2-1|.|TRBV28|.|15
CASSNPAGIVDEQFF
TGTGCCAGCAGCAATCCCGCGGGAATTGTGGATGAGCAGTTCTTC
>TRBJ1-5|.|TRBV28|.|16
CASATGGSDFIQPQHF
TGTGCCAGCGCTACTGGAGGGTCGGACTTCATTCAGCCCCAGCATTTT
>TRBJ2-7|.|TRBV2|.|11
CASGQHYEQYF
TGTGCCAGCGGGCAGCACTACGAGCAGTACTTC
>TRBJ2-7|few|TRBV11-2|TRBD1|14
CASSLGGQSYEQYF
TGTGCCAGCAGCTTAGGGGGACAGTCCTACGAGCAGTACTTC
>TRBJ1-1|once|TRBV5-1|TRBD1|16
CASTLTGGKTGTEAFF
TGCGCCAGCACCCTGACAGGGGGAAAAACAGGGACTGAAGCTTTCTTT
>TRBJ1-1|.|TRBV6-1|TRBD1|14
CASSSGQMNTEAFF
TGTGCCAGCAGCTCGGGACAGATGAACACCGAAGCTTTCTTT
>TRBJ1-2|once|TRBV7-2|.|14
CASSLLGREDGYTF
TGTGCCAGCAGCTTACTGGGCAGGGAGGATGGCTACACCTTC
>TRBJ1-2|.|TRBV19|.|16
CASSIGGQPLGYGYTF
TGTGCCAGTAGTATCGGAGGACAGCCCCTCGGCTATGGCTACACCTTC
>TRBJ2-7|.|TRBV10-3|TRBD2|13
CAISEGLAEEQYF
TGTGCCATCAGTGAGGGACTAGCGGAGGAGCAGTACTTC
>TRBJ2-5|.|TRBV18|TRBD2|18
CASSPRLAGGGYQETQYF
TGTGCCAGCTCACCACGCCTAGCGGGAGGAGGTTACCAAGAGACCCAGTACTTC
>TRBJ2-1|.|TRBV27|TRBD1|17
CASSLKDRGRPYNEQFF
TGTGCCAGCAGTCTAAAGGACAGGGGGAGGCCCTACAATGAGCAGTTCTTC
>TRBJ2-3|few|TRBV7-2|TRBD2|15
CASSLAGGATDTQYF
TGTGCCAGCAGCTTAGCGGGAGGGGCCACAGATACGCAGTATTTT
>TRBJ2-7|.|TRBV9|.|15
CASSVDSGISYEQYF
TGTGCCAGCAGCGTTGATAGCGGTATCTCCTACGAGCAGTACTTC
>TRBJ2-7|.|TRBV28|.|13
CASSLLEGGGQYF
TGTGCCAGCAGTTTATTAGAGGGAGGAGGGCAGTACTTC
>TRBJ2-1|.|TRBV6-1|TRBD2|15
CASKIAGVAYNEQFF
TGTGCCAGCAAAATAGCGGGAGTGGCCTACAATGAGCAGTTCTTC
>TRBJ1-5|.|TRBV23-1|TRBD1|19
CASSQNGQGHIGGNQPQHF
TGCGCCAGCAGTCAGAACGGACAGGGGCACATTGGGGGCAATCAGCCCCAGCATTTT
>TRBJ1-5|.|TRBV2|.|12
CYREGSRQPQHF
TGTTACAGGGAGGGGTCTCGGCAGCCCCAGCATTTT
>TRBJ1-1|.|TRBV7-9|TRBD1|15
CASSPRTGGNTEAFF
TGTGCCAGCAGCCCACGGACAGGGGGGAACACTGAAGCTTTCTTT
>TRBJ2-7|.|TRBV5-4|TRBD2|15
CASSNRSGSGGQQYF
TGTGCCAGCAGCAATAGGAGCGGGAGCGGGGGCCAGCAGTACTTC
>TRBJ2-4|.|TRBV7-9|TRBD2|19
CASSLSGTSGRWSKNIQYF
TGTGCCAGCAGCTTATCTGGGACTAGCGGGAGGTGGTCCAAAAACATTCAGTACTTC
>TRBJ1-1|.|TRBV14|.|15
CASSGSRTANTEAFF
TGTGCCAGCAGCGGTAGCAGGACAGCGAACACTGAAGCTTTCTTT
>TRBJ2-7|.|TRBV2|.|12
CATSGWTYEQYF
TGTGCCACCTCAGGGTGGACCTACGAGCAGTACTTC
>TRBJ2-1|.|TRBV27|.|14
CASSKGLKGWEQFF
TGTGCCAGCAGTAAGGGGCTGAAGGGTTGGGAGCAGTTCTTC
>TRBJ1-2|.|TRBV6-5|.|14
CASSYSTGGYGYTF
TGTGCCAGCAGTTACTCGACCGGGGGCTATGGCTACACCTTC
>TRBJ2-7|few|TRBV2|.|12
CASTPDIYEQYF
TGTGCCAGCACCCCGGACATCTACGAGCAGTACTTC